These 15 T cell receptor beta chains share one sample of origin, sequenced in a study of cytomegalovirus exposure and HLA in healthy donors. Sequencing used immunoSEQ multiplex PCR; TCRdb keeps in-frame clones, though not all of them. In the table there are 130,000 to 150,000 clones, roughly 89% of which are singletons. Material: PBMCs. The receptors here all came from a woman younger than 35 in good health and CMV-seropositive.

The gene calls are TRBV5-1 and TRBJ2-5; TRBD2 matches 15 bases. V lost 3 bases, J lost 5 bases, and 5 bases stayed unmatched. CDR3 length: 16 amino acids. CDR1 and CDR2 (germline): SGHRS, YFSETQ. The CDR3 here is CASSSGLAGGGETQYF. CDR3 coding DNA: TGCGCCAGCAGCTCGGGACTAGCGGGAGGCGGGGAGACCCAGTACTTC.

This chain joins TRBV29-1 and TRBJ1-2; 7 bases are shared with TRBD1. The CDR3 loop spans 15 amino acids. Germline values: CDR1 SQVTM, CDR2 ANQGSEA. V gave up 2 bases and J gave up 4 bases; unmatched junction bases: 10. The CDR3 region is CSVEIRGTVPYGYTF. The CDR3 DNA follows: TGCAGCGTTGAAATTCGGGGGACAGTTCCCTATGGCTACACCTTC.

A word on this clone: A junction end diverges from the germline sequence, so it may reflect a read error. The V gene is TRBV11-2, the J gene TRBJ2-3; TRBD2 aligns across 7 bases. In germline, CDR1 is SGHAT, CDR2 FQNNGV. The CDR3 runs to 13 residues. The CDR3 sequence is CASSLAGLEEIVF. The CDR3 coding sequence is TGTGCCAGCAGCTTAGCCGGACTAGAGGAGATAGTATTT.

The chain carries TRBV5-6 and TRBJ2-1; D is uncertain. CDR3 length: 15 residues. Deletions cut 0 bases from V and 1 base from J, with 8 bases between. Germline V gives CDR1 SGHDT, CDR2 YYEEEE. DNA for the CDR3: TGTGCCAGCAGCTTGGGACTGGATTCCTACAATGAGCAGTTCTTC. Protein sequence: CASSLGLDSYNEQFF.

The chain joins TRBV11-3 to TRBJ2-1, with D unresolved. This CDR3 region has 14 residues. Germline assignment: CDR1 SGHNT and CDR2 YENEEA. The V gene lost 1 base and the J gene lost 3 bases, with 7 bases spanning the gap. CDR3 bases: TGTGCCAGCAGCTTAGCGAGCGTCTACAATGAGCAGTTCTTC. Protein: CASSLASVYNEQFF. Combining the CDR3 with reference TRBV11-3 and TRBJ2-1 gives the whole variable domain EAGVVQSPRYKIIEKKQPVAFWCNPISGHNTLYWYLQNLGQGPELLIRYENEEAVDDSQLPKDRFSAERLKGVDSTLKIQPAELGDSAVYLCASSLASVYNEQFFGPGTRLTVL.

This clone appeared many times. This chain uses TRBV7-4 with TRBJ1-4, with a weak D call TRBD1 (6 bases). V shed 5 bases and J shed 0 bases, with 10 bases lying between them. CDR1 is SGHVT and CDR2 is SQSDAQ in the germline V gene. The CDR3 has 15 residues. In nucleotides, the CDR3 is TGTGCCAGCAGCCTAAGACAGGCAACTAATGAAAAACTGTTTTTT. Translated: CASSLRQATNEKLFF.

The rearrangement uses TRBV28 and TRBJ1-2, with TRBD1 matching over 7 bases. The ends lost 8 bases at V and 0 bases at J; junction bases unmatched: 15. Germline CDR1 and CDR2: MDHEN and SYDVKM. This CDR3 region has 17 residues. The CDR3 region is CASLATVNRGSNYGYTF. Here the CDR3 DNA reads TGTGCCAGCCTCGCCACCGTAAACAGGGGATCTAACTATGGCTACACCTTC.

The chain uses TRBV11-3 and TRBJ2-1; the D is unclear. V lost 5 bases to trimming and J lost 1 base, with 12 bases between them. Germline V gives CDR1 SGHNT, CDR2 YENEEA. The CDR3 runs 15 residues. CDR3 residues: CASSHSAESYNEQFF. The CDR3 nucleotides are TGTGCCAGCAGCCACTCGGCGGAATCCTACAATGAGCAGTTCTTC. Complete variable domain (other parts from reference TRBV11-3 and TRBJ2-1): EAGVVQSPRYKIIEKKQPVAFWCNPISGHNTLYWYLQNLGQGPELLIRYENEEAVDDSQLPKDRFSAERLKGVDSTLKIQPAELGDSAVYLCASSHSAESYNEQFFGPGTRLTVL.

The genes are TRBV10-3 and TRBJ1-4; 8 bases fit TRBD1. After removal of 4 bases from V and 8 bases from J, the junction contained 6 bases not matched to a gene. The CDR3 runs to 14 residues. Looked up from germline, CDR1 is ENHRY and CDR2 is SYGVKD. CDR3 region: CAISGSRTGEKLFF. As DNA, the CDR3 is TGTGCCATCAGTGGCTCGCGGACAGGGGAAAAACTGTTTTTT.

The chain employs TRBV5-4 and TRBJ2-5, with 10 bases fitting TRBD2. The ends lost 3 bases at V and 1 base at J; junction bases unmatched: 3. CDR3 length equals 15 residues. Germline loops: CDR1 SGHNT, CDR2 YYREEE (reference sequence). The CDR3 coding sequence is TGTGCCAGCAGCTCGGGACTAGCGCTCCAAGAGACCCAGTACTTC. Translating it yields CASSSGLALQETQYF. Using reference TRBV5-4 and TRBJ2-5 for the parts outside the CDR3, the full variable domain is ETGVTQSPTHLIKTRGQQVTLRCSSQSGHNTVSWYQQALGQGPQFIFQYYREEENGRGNFPPRFSGLQFPNYSSELNVNALELDDSALYLCASSSGLALQETQYFGPGTRLLVL.

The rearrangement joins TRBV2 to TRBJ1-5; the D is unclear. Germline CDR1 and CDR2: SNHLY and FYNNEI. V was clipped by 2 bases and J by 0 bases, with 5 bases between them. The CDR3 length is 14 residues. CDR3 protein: CASSEQVSNQPQHF. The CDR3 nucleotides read TGTGCCAGCAGTGAACAGGTTAGCAATCAGCCCCAGCATTTT.

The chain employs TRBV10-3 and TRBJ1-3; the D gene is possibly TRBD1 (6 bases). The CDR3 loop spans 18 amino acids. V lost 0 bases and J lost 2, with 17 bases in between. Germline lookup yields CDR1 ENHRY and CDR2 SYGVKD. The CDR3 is CAISESQYSGVAGNTIYF. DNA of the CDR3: TGTGCCATCAGTGAGTCGCAGTATTCAGGGGTCGCTGGAAACACCATATATTTT.

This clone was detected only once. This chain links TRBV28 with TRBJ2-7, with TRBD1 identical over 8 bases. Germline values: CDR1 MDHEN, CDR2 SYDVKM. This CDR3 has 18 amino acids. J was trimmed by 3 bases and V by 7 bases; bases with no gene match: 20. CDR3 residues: CASISPHRGSAVYYEQYF. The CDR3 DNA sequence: TGTGCCAGCATATCGCCTCACAGGGGGAGTGCGGTGTACTACGAGCAGTACTTC.

CDR3 coding DNA: TGCGCCAGCAGCTTGGGACAGGGTGGGACTAGCGGGCCTGGGGCCAACGTCCTGACTTTC. This encodes CASSLGQGGTSGPGANVLTF. The chain combines TRBV5-1 with TRBJ2-6; TRBD2 matches at 12 bases. The CDR3 contains 20 residues. V lost 0 bases, J lost 2 bases, and 9 bases stayed unmatched. Germline values: CDR1 SGHRS, CDR2 YFSETQ.

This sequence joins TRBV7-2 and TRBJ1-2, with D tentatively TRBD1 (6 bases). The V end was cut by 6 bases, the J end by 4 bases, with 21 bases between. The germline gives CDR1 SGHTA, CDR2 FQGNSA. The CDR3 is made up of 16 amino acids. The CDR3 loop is CASSPGTGLGSYGYTF. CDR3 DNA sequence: TGTGCCAGCAGTCCAGGTACAGGGTTGGGAAGCTATGGCTACACCTTC. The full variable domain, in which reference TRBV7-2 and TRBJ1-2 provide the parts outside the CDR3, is GAGVSQSPSNKVTEKGKDVELRCDPISGHTALYWYRQSLGQGLEFLIYFQGNSAPDKSGLPSDRFSAERTGGSVSTLTIQRTQQEDSAVYLCASSPGTGLGSYGYTFGSGTRLTVV.